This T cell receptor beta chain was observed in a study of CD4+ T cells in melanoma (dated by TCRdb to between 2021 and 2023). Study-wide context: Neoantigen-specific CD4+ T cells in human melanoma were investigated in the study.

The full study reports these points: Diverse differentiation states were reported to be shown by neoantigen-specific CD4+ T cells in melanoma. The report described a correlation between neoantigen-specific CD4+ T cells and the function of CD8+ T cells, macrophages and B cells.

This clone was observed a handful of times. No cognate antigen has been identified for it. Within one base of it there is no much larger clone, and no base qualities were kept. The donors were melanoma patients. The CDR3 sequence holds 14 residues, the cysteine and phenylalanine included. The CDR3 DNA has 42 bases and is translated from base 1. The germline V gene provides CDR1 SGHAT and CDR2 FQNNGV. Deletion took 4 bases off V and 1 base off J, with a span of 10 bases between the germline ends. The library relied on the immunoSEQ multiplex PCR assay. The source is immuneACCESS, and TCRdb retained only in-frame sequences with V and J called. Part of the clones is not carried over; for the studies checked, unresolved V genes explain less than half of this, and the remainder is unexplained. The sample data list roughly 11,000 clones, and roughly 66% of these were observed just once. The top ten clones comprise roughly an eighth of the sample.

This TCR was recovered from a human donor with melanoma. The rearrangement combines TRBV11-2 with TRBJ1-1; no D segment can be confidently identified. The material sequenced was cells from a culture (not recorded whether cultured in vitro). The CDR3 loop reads CASSYRQANTEAFF. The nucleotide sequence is TGTGCCAGCAGCTACCGACAAGCGAACACTGAAGCTTTCTTT.